This TCR beta chain was profiled in a study of cytotoxic CD8 clonotypes in ibrutinib-treated CLL. Broader study findings: Shared public clonotypes were rare, and on treatment they either got smaller or stayed the same. Increased clonality at ibrutinib response gave way to a return toward baseline at progression.

Comments on this clone: What it binds is unknown.

Trimming left V 4 bases short and J 7 bases short, with 7 bases between. Germline CDR1 reads SGHTA; CDR2 reads FQGNSA. The CDR3 spans 11 residues. Clones were sequenced by immunoSEQ multiplex PCR, and TCRdb holds only the in-frame ones, with some missing. This table holds roughly 97,000 clones, 70% to 85% found once. The chain employs TRBV7-2 and TRBJ2-5; D not certain. The receptor comes from a human donor with chronic lymphocytic leukemia. The material sequenced was PBMCs, taken after 12 months of ibrutinib treatment. The CDR3 DNA sequence: TGTGCCAGCAGCTCTCTTTGGACCCAGTACTTC. Encoded protein: CASSSLWTQYF.